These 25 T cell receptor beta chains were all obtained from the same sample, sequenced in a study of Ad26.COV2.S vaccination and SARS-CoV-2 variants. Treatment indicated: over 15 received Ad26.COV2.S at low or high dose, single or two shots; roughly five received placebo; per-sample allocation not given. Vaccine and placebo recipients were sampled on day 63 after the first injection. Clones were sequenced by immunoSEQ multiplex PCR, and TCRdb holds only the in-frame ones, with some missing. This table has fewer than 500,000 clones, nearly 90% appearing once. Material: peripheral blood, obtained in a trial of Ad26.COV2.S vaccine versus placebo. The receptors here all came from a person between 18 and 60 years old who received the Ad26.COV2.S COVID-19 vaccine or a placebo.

Written as DNA, the CDR3 is TGTGCCTGGACCCTGGGGGGGCTCAACACTGAAGCTTTCTTT. Amino acids: CAWTLGGLNTEAFF. This chain links TRBV30 with TRBJ1-1, with a tentative D call TRBD1 (6 bases). CDR3 length: 14 amino acids. V shed 4 bases and J shed 2 bases, with 14 bases lying between them. Germline V gene data show CDR1 as GTSNPN and CDR2 as SVGIG (reference sequence).

The CDR3 is CALQKAVTEAFF. The DNA for the CDR3 is TGTGCCTTACAGAAGGCCGTAACTGAAGCTTTCTTT. This chain uses TRBV30 with TRBJ1-1; D uncertain. Trimming took 7 bases from V and 5 from J, leaving 14 bases between them. CDR3 length: 12 residues. The germline CDR1 and CDR2 sequences are GTSNPN and SVGIG (reference sequence).

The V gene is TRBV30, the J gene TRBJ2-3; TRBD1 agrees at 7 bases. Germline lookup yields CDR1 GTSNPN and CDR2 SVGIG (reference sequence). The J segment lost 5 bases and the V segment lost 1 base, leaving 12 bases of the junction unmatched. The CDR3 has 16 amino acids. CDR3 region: CAWSALSGGVGDTQYF. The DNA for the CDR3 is TGTGCCTGGAGTGCATTATCAGGGGGAGTGGGAGATACGCAGTATTTT. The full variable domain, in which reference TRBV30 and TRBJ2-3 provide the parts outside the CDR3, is SQTIHQWPATLVQPVGSPLSLECTVEGTSNPNLYWYRQAAGRGLQLLFYSVGIGQISSEVPQNLSASRPQDRQFILSSKKLLLSDSGFYLCAWSALSGGVGDTQYFGPGTRLTVL.

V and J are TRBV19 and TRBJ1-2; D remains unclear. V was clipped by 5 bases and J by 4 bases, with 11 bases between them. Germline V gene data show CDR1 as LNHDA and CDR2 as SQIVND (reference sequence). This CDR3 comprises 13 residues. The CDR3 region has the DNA TGTGCCAGTAGTGGAGGGATAGGCTATGGCTACACCTTC. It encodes CASSGGIGYGYTF.

The CDR3 nucleotides read TGTGCCAGTCATCTCAGGAAGACGAACACTGAAGCTTTCTTT. Amino acid sequence: CASHLRKTNTEAFF. The rearrangement links TRBV19 to TRBJ1-1; D call uncertain. This CDR3 is built from 14 residues. V was shortened by 8 bases and J by 1 base, with 14 bases between the two germline ends. The germline V gene encodes CDR1 LNHDA and CDR2 SQIVND (reference sequence).

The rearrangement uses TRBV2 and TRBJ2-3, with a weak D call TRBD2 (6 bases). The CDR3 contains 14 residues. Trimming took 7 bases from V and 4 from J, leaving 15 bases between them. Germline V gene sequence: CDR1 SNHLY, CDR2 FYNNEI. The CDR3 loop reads CASNLGWGADTQYF. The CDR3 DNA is TGTGCCAGCAACCTTGGGTGGGGGGCAGATACGCAGTATTTT.

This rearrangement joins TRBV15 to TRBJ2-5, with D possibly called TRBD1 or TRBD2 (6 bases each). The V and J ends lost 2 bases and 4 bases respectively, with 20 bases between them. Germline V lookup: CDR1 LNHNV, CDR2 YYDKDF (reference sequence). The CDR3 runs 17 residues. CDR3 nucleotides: TGTGCCACCAGCAGACCACAGGGACGGGCGGAGGGAGAGACCCAGTACTTC. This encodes CATSRPQGRAEGETQYF.

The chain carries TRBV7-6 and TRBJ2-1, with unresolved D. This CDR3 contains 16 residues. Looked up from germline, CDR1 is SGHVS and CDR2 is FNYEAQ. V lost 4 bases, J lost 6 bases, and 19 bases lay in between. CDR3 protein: CASSSISLARGNEQFF. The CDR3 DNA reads TGTGCCAGCAGCTCCATCAGTTTGGCGCGCGGCAATGAGCAGTTCTTC.

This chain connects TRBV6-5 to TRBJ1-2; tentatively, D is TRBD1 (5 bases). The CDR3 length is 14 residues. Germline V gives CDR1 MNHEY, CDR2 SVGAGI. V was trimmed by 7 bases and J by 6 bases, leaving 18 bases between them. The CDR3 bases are TGTGCCAGCACCGAAGGTGAGGGGAGGGATGGCTACACCTTC. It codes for CASTEGEGRDGYTF.

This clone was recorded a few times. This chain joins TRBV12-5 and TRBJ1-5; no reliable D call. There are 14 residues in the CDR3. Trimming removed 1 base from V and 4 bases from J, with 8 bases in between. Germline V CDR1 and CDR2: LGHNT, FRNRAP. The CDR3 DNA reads TGTGCTAGTGGTTTGGCAGGAGTTAATCAGCCCCAGCATTTT. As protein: CASGLAGVNQPQHF.

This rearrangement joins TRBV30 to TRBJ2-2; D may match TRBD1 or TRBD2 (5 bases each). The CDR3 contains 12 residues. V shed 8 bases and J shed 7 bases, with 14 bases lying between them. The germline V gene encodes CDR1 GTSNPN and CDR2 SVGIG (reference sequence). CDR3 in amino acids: CAGREGIGELFF. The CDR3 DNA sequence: TGTGCCGGAAGAGAGGGGATCGGGGAGCTGTTTTTT. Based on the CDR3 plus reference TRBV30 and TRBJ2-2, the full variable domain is SQTIHQWPATLVQPVGSPLSLECTVEGTSNPNLYWYRQAAGRGLQLLFYSVGIGQISSEVPQNLSASRPQDRQFILSSKKLLLSDSGFYLCAGREGIGELFFGEGSRLTVL.

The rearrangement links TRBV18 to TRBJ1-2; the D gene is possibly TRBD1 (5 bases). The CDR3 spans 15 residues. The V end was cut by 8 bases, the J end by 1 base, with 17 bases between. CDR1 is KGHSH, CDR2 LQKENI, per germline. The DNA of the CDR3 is TGTGCCAGCACAAGCGACAGAACTCTTAACTATGGCTACACCTTC. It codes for CASTSDRTLNYGYTF.

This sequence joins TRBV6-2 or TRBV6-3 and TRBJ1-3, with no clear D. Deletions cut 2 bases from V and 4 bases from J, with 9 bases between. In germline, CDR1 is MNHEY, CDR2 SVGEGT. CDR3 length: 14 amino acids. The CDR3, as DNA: TGTGCCAGCAGTTACCTAAACCTCGGAAACACCATATATTTT. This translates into CASSYLNLGNTIYF.

The CDR3 spells CASTRDTYYGYTF. The CDR3, as DNA: TGTGCCAGTACCCGGGACACTTACTATGGCTACACCTTC. The chain combines TRBV19 with TRBJ1-2; tentatively, D is TRBD1 (6 bases). The CDR3 spans 13 residues. Trimming cost V 7 bases and J 3 bases, with 12 bases left between them. The germline gives CDR1 LNHDA, CDR2 SQIVND (reference sequence).

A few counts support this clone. The CDR3 DNA reads as TGTGCCAGCAGTGAAGACAGGGGGACTGAAGCTTTCTTT. Its translation: CASSEDRGTEAFF. The chain joins TRBV2 to TRBJ1-1; 8 positions agree with TRBD1. V was pared by 1 base and J by 5 bases, with 0 bases of the junction left unmatched. CDR1 and CDR2 (germline): SNHLY, FYNNEI. CDR3 length: 13 residues.

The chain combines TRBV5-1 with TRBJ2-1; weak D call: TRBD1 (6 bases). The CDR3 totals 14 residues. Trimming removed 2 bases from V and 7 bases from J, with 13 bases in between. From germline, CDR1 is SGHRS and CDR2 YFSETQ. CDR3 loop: CASSFVQGLNEQFF. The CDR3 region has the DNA TGCGCCAGCAGCTTTGTACAGGGCCTAAATGAGCAGTTCTTC.

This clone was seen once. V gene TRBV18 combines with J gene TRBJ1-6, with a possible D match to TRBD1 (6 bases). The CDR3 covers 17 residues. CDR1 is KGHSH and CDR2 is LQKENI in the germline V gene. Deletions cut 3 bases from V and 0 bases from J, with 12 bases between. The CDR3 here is CASSPRGGSSYNSPLHF. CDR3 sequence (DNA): TGTGCCAGCTCACCCCGTGGGGGCAGCTCCTATAATTCACCCCTCCACTTT.

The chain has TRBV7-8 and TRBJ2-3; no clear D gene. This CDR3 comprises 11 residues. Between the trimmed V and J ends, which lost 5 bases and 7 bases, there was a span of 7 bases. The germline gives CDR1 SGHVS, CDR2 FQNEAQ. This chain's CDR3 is CASSLEYTQYF. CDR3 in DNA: TGTGCCAGCAGCCTCGAATATACGCAGTATTTT.

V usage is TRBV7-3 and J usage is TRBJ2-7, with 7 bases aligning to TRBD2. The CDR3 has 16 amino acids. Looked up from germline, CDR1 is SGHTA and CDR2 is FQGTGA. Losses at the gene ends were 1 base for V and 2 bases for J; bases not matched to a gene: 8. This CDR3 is CASSLMRTRTAYEQYF. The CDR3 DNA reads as TGTGCCAGCAGCTTAATGCGGACTAGAACCGCCTACGAGCAGTACTTC.

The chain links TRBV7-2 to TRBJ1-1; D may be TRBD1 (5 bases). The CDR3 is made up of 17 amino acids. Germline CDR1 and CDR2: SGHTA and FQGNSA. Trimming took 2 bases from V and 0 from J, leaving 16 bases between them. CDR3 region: CASSLRFSGTVNTEAFF. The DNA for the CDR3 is TGTGCCAGCAGCTTACGATTTTCCGGGACTGTGAACACTGAAGCTTTCTTT. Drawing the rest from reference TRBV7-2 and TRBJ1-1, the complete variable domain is GAGVSQSPSNKVTEKGKDVELRCDPISGHTALYWYRQSLGQGLEFLIYFQGNSAPDKSGLPSDRFSAERTGGSVSTLTIQRTQQEDSAVYLCASSLRFSGTVNTEAFFGQGTRLTVV.

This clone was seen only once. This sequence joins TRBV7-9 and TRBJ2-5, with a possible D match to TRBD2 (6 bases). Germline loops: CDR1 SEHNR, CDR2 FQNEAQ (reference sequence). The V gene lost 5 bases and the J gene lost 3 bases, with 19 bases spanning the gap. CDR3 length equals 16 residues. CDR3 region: CASSPRTGLSKETQYF. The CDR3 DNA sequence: TGTGCCAGCAGCCCTCGGACGGGACTCAGTAAAGAGACCCAGTACTTC.

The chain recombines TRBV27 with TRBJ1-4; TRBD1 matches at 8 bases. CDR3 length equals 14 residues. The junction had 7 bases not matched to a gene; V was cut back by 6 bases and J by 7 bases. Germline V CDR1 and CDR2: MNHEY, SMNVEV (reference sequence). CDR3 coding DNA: TGTGCCAGCAGGCTGGACAGGGTGGCTGAAAAACTGTTTTTT. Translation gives CASRLDRVAEKLFF.

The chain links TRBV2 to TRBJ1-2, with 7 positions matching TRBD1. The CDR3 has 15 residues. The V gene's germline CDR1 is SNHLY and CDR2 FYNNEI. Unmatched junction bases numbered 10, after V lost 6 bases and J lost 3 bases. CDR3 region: CASRGDREVHYGYTF. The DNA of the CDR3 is TGTGCCAGCAGGGGAGACAGGGAAGTCCACTATGGCTACACCTTC.

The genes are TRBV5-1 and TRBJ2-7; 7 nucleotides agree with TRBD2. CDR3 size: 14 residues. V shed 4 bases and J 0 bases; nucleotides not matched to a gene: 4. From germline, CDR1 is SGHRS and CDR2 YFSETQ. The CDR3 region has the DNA TGCGCCAGCAGCCTAGGACTAGTCTCCTACGAGCAGTACTTC. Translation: CASSLGLVSYEQYF.

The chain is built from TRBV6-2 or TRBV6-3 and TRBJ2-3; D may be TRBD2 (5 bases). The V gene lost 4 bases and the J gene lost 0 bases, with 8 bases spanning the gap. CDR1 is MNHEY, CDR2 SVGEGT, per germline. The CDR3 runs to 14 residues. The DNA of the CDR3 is TGTGCCAGCAGTTCTGGCGGGAGCACAGATACGCAGTATTTT. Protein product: CASSSGGSTDTQYF.